One TCR beta chain is described in this entry. No antigen is known for it. This record comes from a study of T cell responses to AZD1222 COVID-19 vaccine. Data came from immunoSEQ multiplex PCR; TCRdb stores just in-frame clones and leaves some out. The profile shows around 88,000 clones, roughly nine tenths of them singletons. General observations from the study: The study sampled repertoires only after the peak T cell response.

This TCR derives from an adult in good health. The sample in question was peripheral blood, obtained on day 0 of AZD1222 vaccination.

The CDR3 DNA follows: TGTGCCACCAGCAGAGATGCTAATTCACCCCTCCACTTT. The encoded protein is CATSRDANSPLHF. This chain uses TRBV15 with TRBJ1-6; D unclear. The CDR3 covers 13 residues. The V end was cut by 0 bases, the J end by 6 bases, with 3 bases between. The germline V gene has CDR1 LNHNV and CDR2 YYDKDF (reference sequence). The full variable domain, rest sourced from reference TRBV15 and TRBJ1-6, is DAMVIQNPRYQVTQFGKPVTLSCSQTLNHNVMYWYQQKSSQAPKLLFHYYDKDFNNEADTPDNFQSRRPNTSFCFLDIRSPGLGDTAMYLCATSRDANSPLHFGNGTRLTVT.